Reported below is one TCR beta chain. The target antigen is unknown. The data stem from a study of cytomegalovirus exposure and HLA in healthy donors. Study-wide background: The platform used for the roughly 130 validation repertoires matched that of the roughly 720 first-cohort repertoires, a later analysis reported. Study outcomes and limitations: Cytomegalovirus association was listed for around 170 TCR beta chains. Subsequent analysis showed first-cohort TCR clusters tending to co-occur in about 110 validation repertoires.

With 3 bases removed from V and 5 bases from J, the gap between germline ends came to 26 bases. The CDR3 extends over 19 amino acids. Germline V gives CDR1 SGHVS, CDR2 FQNEAQ. The method was immunoSEQ multiplex PCR; TCRdb's version includes in-frame clones alone and lacks a portion of them. Of around 170,000 clones listed, roughly 85% are singletons. The source of this sequence is a man aged 18 to 29 in good health and CMV-seropositive. V gene TRBV7-8 combines with J gene TRBJ1-5; perhaps TRBD1 as D (5 bases). Sequencing was done on a sample of PBMCs. The DNA for the CDR3 is TGTGCCAGCAGCTTCGGGGGGGGTTCGAGGAGGTCGGCGGATCAGCCCCAGCATTTT. It translates to CASSFGGGSRRSADQPQHF. The variable domain in full, with the rest retrieved from reference TRBV7-8 and TRBJ1-5, is GAGVSQSPRYKVAKRGQDVALRCDPISGHVSLFWYQQALGQGPEFLTYFQNEAQLDKSGLPSDRFFAERPEGSVSTLKIQRTQQEDSAVYLCASSFGGGSRRSADQPQHFGDGTRLSIL.